This passage covers 20 T cell receptor beta chains from one sample sequenced in a study of T cell repertoires in cytomegalovirus infection. TCRdb reprocessed the reads with MiXCR, giving one entry per CDR3 protein. Here the sample spans about 480,000 distinct CDR3 sequences, 30% to 40% being singletons. No cognate antigen is known for these TCRs. This specimen was cultured PBMCs, taken from culture after CMV antigen stimulation. Source of these receptors: a human donor in good health (CMV status not recorded). Some clones in this sample may be carry-over from other donors' samples.

CDR3 sequence (DNA): TGTGCCAGCAGCTTATACATGGCCTTAGGTGGCTACACCTTC. Residues: CASSLYMALGGYTF. The chain carries TRBV7-2 and TRBJ1-2; D uncertain. Trimming removed 2 bases at V and 7 bases at J, with 14 bases between. Germline V gene data show CDR1 as SGHTA and CDR2 as FQGNSA. This CDR3 has 14 amino acids. Looking up the rest from reference TRBV7-2 and TRBJ1-2 gives the full variable domain: GAGVSQSPSNKVTEKGKDVELRCDPISGHTALYWYRQSLGQGLEFLIYFQGNSAPDKSGLPSDRFSAERTGGSVSTLTIQRTQQEDSAVYLCASSLYMALGGYTFGSGTRLTVV.

V and J are TRBV12-3 or TRBV12-4 and TRBJ1-1; 7 bases are shared with TRBD1. This CDR3 spans 13 amino acids. The V and J ends lost 6 bases and 3 bases, in that order; junction bases with no gene match: 4. CDR3 sequence: CASRSQGDTEAFF. The CDR3 DNA follows: TGTGCCAGCAGATCGCAGGGGGACACTGAAGCTTTCTTT.

This clonotype was picked up a small number of times. The chain links TRBV5-6 to TRBJ2-2; 7 nucleotides align to TRBD1. Germline V gives CDR1 SGHDT, CDR2 YYEEEE. J was trimmed by 3 bases and V by 0 bases; bases with no gene match: 5. CDR3 length: 16 amino acids. The CDR3 sequence is CASSLALDRDTGELFF. The CDR3 DNA is TGTGCCAGCAGCTTGGCCTTAGACAGGGACACCGGGGAGCTGTTTTTT.

The chain has TRBV4-3 and TRBJ2-7, with TRBD1 matching over 10 bases. The CDR3 spans 18 residues. CDR1 is LGHNA and CDR2 is YSLEER in the germline V gene. The trim removed 3 bases at V and 2 bases at J, leaving 13 bases unmatched. Here the CDR3 reads CASSHEITRDRGPYEQYF. The DNA for the CDR3 is TGCGCCAGCAGCCACGAGATAACACGGGACAGGGGCCCCTACGAGCAGTACTTC.

Ten or more counts support this clonotype. This sequence joins TRBV7-3 and TRBJ2-3; 12 bases align to TRBD2. The germline gives CDR1 SGHTA, CDR2 FQGTGA. The CDR3 is 14 residues long. V trimming: 5 bases; J trimming: 6 bases; junction bases outside the gene matches: 3. CDR3 loop: CASSPGTSGDTQYF. The CDR3, as DNA: TGTGCCAGCAGCCCCGGGACTAGCGGGGATACGCAGTATTTT.

The V and J genes are TRBV27 and TRBJ1-5; no clear D. Trimming stripped 6 bases from V and 2 bases from J, with 5 bases between. CDR1 is MNHEY, CDR2 SMNVEV, per germline (reference sequence). CDR3 length: 12 residues. The DNA for the CDR3 is TGTGCCAGCAGGCACGGCAATCAGCCCCAGCATTTT. Translated: CASRHGNQPQHF.

This CDR3 is CASTEGGVGANVLTF. In DNA, the CDR3 is TGTGCCAGCACCGAAGGAGGGGTTGGGGCCAACGTCCTGACTTTC. The genes are TRBV6-2 or TRBV6-3 and TRBJ2-6, with D perhaps TRBD2 (6 bases). V shed 7 bases and J shed 3 bases, with 13 bases lying between them. Germline V gives CDR1 MNHEY, CDR2 SVGEGT. This CDR3 region has 15 residues.

The sample holds many counts of this clonotype. The V call is TRBV7-2, the J call TRBJ2-7; TRBD1 matches at 9 bases. V lost 5 bases, J lost 2 bases, and 7 bases stayed unmatched. The V gene's germline CDR1 is SGHTA and CDR2 FQGNSA. CDR3 length equals 15 residues. For the CDR3, the DNA is TGTGCCAGCAGCCCCGGGACAGGGAGGACCTACGAGCAGTACTTC. Its protein product is CASSPGTGRTYEQYF.

This chain uses TRBV7-2 with TRBJ1-5, with 7 nucleotides matching TRBD1. The germline gives CDR1 SGHTA, CDR2 FQGNSA. Trimming removed 2 bases from V and 7 bases from J; junction bases left unmatched: 8. The CDR3 is 15 amino acids. The CDR3 region is CASSLRQGQGQPQHF. CDR3 in DNA: TGTGCCAGCAGCTTAAGACAGGGCCAGGGGCAGCCCCAGCATTTT.

The chain uses TRBV15 and TRBJ2-1, with 9 nucleotides matching TRBD1. Losses at the gene ends were 5 bases for V and 6 bases for J; bases not matched to a gene: 5. Looked up from germline, CDR1 is LNHNV and CDR2 is YYDKDF (reference sequence). This CDR3 has 14 residues. The CDR3: CATSRPTGGNEQFF. CDR3 nucleotides: TGTGCCACCAGCCGCCCGACAGGGGGCAATGAGCAGTTCTTC. The full variable domain, completed using reference TRBV15 and TRBJ2-1, is DAMVIQNPRYQVTQFGKPVTLSCSQTLNHNVMYWYQQKSSQAPKLLFHYYDKDFNNEADTPDNFQSRRPNTSFCFLDIRSPGLGDTAMYLCATSRPTGGNEQFFGPGTRLTVL.

This clonotype was picked up a small number of times. The rearrangement links TRBV20-1 to TRBJ2-7; maybe TRBD2 (6 bases). Germline V gives CDR1 DFQATT, CDR2 SNEGSKA (reference sequence). This CDR3 is 14 amino acids long. Trimming shortened V by 0 bases and J by 3 bases, and 12 bases separated the two germline ends. CDR3 in amino acids: CSARDPGLHYEQYV. CDR3 coding DNA: TGCAGTGCTAGAGATCCCGGACTACACTACGAGCAGTACGTC.

The table lists this clonotype with a count of one. The rearrangement uses TRBV10-2 and TRBJ2-1; 9 bases line up with TRBD2. Germline V CDR1 and CDR2: WSHSY, SAAADI. V shed 3 bases and J 6 bases; nucleotides not matched to a gene: 12. The CDR3 length is 17 residues. The CDR3 region is CASSERLAGTFGNEQFF. In DNA, the CDR3 is TGCGCCAGCAGTGAAAGGCTAGCGGGGACCTTTGGCAATGAGCAGTTCTTC.

This sequence joins TRBV15 and TRBJ2-7, with D perhaps matching TRBD1 or TRBD2 (6 bases each). V lost 0 bases and J 4 bases, leaving 19 bases between the germline ends. The CDR3 contains 17 residues. Per the germline V gene, CDR1 is LNHNV and CDR2 is YYDKDF (reference sequence). This CDR3 is CATSRDPGAGGLYEQYF. The CDR3 nucleotides read TGTGCCACCAGCAGAGATCCGGGGGCAGGTGGCCTATACGAGCAGTACTTC. The full variable domain, in which reference TRBV15 and TRBJ2-7 provide the parts outside the CDR3, is DAMVIQNPRYQVTQFGKPVTLSCSQTLNHNVMYWYQQKSSQAPKLLFHYYDKDFNNEADTPDNFQSRRPNTSFCFLDIRSPGLGDTAMYLCATSRDPGAGGLYEQYFGPGTRLTVT.

This clonotype was detected a few times. J is TRBJ2-7 and V is TRBV10-3; 7 nucleotides line up with TRBD1. The CDR3 contains 16 residues. Looked up from germline, CDR1 is ENHRY and CDR2 is SYGVKD. Unmatched junction bases numbered 14, after V lost 4 bases and J lost 5 bases. Written as DNA, the CDR3 is TGTGCCATCAGTGGGGCCTTGACAGGGTCCATCCACGAGCAGTACTTC. Protein sequence: CAISGALTGSIHEQYF.

The rearrangement joins TRBV12-3 or TRBV12-4 to TRBJ1-2; no definite D call. V was trimmed by 3 bases and J by 5 bases, leaving 7 bases between them. CDR3 length: 12 amino acids. Here the CDR3 reads CASSFMQYGYTF. CDR3 DNA: TGTGCCAGCAGTTTTATGCAGTATGGCTACACCTTC.

This clonotype has a count of ten or more. The chain combines TRBV7-8 with TRBJ2-1; D is uncertain. V gave up 5 bases and J gave up 7 bases, with 9 bases separating them. The germline gives CDR1 SGHVS, CDR2 FQNEAQ. This CDR3 comprises 12 residues. CDR3 DNA: TGTGCCAGCAGCCGTCTGGGGAATGAGCAGTTCTTC. This sequence encodes CASSRLGNEQFF.

The DNA for the CDR3 is TGTGCCAGTAGTGCCTCGGGACTAGCGGCTCAAGAGACCCAGTACTTC. Amino acids: CASSASGLAAQETQYF. The chain couples TRBV19 to TRBJ2-5; 11 bases are a match to TRBD2. J lost 2 bases, V lost 5 bases, and 7 bases had no gene match. CDR3 size: 16 residues. The germline V gene has CDR1 LNHDA and CDR2 SQIVND (reference sequence).

With respect to this clonotype: A clone one base away is much larger, so this may be a read error. This sequence joins TRBV7-2 and TRBJ2-1; 13 bases agree with TRBD2. The CDR3 spans 15 residues. Germline CDR1 SGHTA, CDR2 FQGNSA. The CDR3 sequence is CASSRGLAGVNEQSF. The CDR3 DNA is TGTGCCAGCAGTCGTGGACTAGCGGGAGTAAATGAGCAGTCCTTC. Drawing the rest from reference TRBV7-2 and TRBJ2-1, the complete variable domain is GAGVSQSPSNKVTEKGKDVELRCDPISGHTALYWYRQSLGQGLEFLIYFQGNSAPDKSGLPSDRFSAERTGGSVSTLTIQRTQQEDSAVYLCASSRGLAGVNEQSFGPGTRLTVL.

The rearrangement joins TRBV12-3 or TRBV12-4 to TRBJ2-1, with 10 bases lining up with TRBD1. V shed 5 bases, J shed 5 bases, and the junction held 6 bases outside the gene matches. The CDR3 has 15 residues. In nucleotides, the CDR3 is TGTGCCAGCAGTGCCACCGGGACAGGGGACAATGAGCAGTTCTTC. Its translation is CASSATGTGDNEQFF.

The chain links TRBV4-1 to TRBJ1-3, with 10 bases identical to TRBD1. Germline trimming cut 3 bases from V and 2 bases from J; bases unmatched to any gene: 7. This CDR3 has 17 amino acids. Germline assignment: CDR1 MGHRA and CDR2 YSYEKL. As DNA, the CDR3 is TGCGCCAGCAGCCAGGGGTCCGGGACAGGGGCTGGAAACACCATATATTTT. It is translated as CASSQGSGTGAGNTIYF.